This T cell receptor beta chain is drawn from a study of blood T cell repertoires in COVID-19. Study-wide context: From the United States, Italy and Spain came samples of acute and convalescent COVID-19. T cells, B-cell-depleted T cells, or PBMCs supplied cDNA or gDNA.

Source study methods: By means of reference gene primer amplification, nucleated cell counts were estimated. The data were produced by immunoSEQ multiplex PCR, yet TCRdb's version contains in-frame clones alone and is incomplete. V and J calls and clone size are given by that table; D and trimming were obtained from the DNA. The sample consists of a few hundred thousand clones, over 75% of them appearing once. This clone was recorded only once. The CDR3 contains 11 residues. The V end was cut by 2 bases, the J end by 11 bases, with 10 bases between. The germline V gene encodes CDR1 SGHRS and CDR2 YFSETQ.

V and J are TRBV5-1 and TRBJ1-1, with D tentatively TRBD1 (6 bases). Sequences were obtained from peripheral blood. The sequence was obtained from a human donor in a cohort sampled during active COVID-19. The CDR3 loop reads CASSFGGGAFF. For the CDR3, the DNA is TGCGCCAGCAGCTTTGGGGGCGGGGCTTTCTTT.